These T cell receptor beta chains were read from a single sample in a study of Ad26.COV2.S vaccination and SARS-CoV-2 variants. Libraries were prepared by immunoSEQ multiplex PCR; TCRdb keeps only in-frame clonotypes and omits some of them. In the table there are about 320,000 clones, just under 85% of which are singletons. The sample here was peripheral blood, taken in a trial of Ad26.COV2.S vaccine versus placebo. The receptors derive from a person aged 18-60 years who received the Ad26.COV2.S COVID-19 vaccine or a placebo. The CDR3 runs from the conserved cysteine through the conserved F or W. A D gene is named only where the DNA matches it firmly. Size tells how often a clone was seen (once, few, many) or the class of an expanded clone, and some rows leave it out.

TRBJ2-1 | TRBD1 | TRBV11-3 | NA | TGTGCCAGCAGCTTAGTGACTTTAATGGGACACAGGGGGCCTTACAATGAGCAGTTCTTC | CASSLVTLMGHRGPYNEQFF
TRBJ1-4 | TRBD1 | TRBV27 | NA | TGTGCCAGCAGTTCAATTCCGGGACAGGGTTTTGAAAAACTGTTTTTT | CASSSIPGQGFEKLFF
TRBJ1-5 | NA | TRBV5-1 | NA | TGCGCCAGCAGCTCTCCAGGGAGTACGCGGTATCAGCCCCAGCATTTT | CASSSPGSTRYQPQHF
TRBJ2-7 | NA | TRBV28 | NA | TGTGCCAGCACCCCGACCGGGTCCCCTCTAAGCGAGCAGTACTTC | CASTPTGSPLSEQYF
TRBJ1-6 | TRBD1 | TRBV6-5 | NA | TGTGCCAGCAGGAGAACAGGGGAGGGTTCACCCCTCCACTTT | CASRRTGEGSPLHF
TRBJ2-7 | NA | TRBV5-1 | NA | TGCGCCAGCAGCTTGGCATTTGATGGGTTCGGCTACGAGCAGTACTTC | CASSLAFDGFGYEQYF
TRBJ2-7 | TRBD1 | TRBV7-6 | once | TGTGCCAGCAGCTTAAGGGCAGGGACAGCCTACGAGCAGTACTTC | CASSLRAGTAYEQYF
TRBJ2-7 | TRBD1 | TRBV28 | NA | TGTGCCAGCAGCCCGGGACAGCTCGGCTACGAGCAGTACTTC | CASSPGQLGYEQYF
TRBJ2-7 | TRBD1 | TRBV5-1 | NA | TGCGCCAGCAAACCATGGACAGGTACCTACGAGCAGTACTTC | CASKPWTGTYEQYF
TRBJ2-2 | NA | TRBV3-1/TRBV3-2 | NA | TGTGCCAGCAGCCCCCGCGGGGACCCGAACACCGGGGAGCTGTTTTTT | CASSPRGDPNTGELFF
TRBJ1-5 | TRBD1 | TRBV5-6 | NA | TGTGCCAGCAGCACGCGGACAGGTGGTGGCCAGCCCCAGCATTTT | CASSTRTGGGQPQHF
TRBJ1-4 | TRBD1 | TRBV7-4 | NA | TGTGCCAGCAACCTCCGGGACAGAGACGCAACTAATGAAAAACTGTTTTTT | CASNLRDRDATNEKLFF
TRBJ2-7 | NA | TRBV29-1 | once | TGCAGCGTCGTTACGGGACACCCCTACGAGCAGTACTTC | CSVVTGHPYEQYF
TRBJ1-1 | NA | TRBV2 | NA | TGTGCCAGCAGTGCCCAGGCGAACACTGAAGCTTTCTTT | CASSAQANTEAFF
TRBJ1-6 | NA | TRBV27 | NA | TGTGCCAGCAGTTTTAGTTCCGTTGGAGATTCACCCCTCCACTTT | CASSFSSVGDSPLHF
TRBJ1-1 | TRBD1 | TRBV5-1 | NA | TGCGCCAGCAGCTTAGGACAGGGTACGAACACTGAAGCTTTCTTT | CASSLGQGTNTEAFF
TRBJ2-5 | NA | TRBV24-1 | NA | TGTGCCACCAGTTATCGGGAGACCCAGTACTTC | CATSYRETQYF
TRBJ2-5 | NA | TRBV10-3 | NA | TGTGCCATCAGGGCCGGGATTTCGAAAGAGACCCAGTACTTC | CAIRAGISKETQYF
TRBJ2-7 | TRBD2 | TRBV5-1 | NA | TGCGCCAGCAGCTTGGATGGGGGGGTTTTCTACGAGCAGTACTTC | CASSLDGGVFYEQYF
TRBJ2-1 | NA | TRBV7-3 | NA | TGTGCCAGCAGCCCCTCCAGGGTGGGGAACAATGAGCAGTTCTTC | CASSPSRVGNNEQFF
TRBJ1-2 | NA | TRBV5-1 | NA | TGCGCCAGCAGCTTGTCAGAAAGCTATGGCTACACCTTC | CASSLSESYGYTF
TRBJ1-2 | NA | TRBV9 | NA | TGTGCCAGCAGCTCTCAGACTCCGGGTGCAACCCCCTATGGCTACACCTTC | CASSSQTPGATPYGYTF
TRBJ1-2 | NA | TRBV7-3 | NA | TGTGCCAGCAGCTTTGATGGCTATGGCTACACCTTC | CASSFDGYGYTF
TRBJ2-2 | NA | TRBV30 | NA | TGTGCCTGGAGCAGACAGACCGGGGAGCTGTTTTTT | CAWSRQTGELFF
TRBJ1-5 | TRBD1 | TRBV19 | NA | TGTGCCAGTAGGGCGGGACAGGGGGGCAATCAGCCCCAGCATTTT | CASRAGQGGNQPQHF
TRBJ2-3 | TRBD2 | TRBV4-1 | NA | TGCGCCAGCAGCCGGACTATCCTAGCGGGGGGAGCCTCTAGCACAGATACGCAGTATTTT | CASSRTILAGGASSTDTQYF
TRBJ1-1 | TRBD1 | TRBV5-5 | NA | TGTGCCAGCAGCTTGAGCACAGGGGGCCCGAACACTGAAGCTTTCTTT | CASSLSTGGPNTEAFF
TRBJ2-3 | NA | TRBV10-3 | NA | TGTGCCATCATGATGCGGGATACGCAGTATTTT | CAIMMRDTQYF
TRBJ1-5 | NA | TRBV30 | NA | TGTGCCTGGAGTGTACCGCTCGACAACAATAGGAATCAGCCCCAGCATTTT | CAWSVPLDNNRNQPQHF
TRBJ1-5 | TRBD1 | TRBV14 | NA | TGTGCCAGCAGCCAGGGACAGACAAATCAGCCCCAGCATTTT | CASSQGQTNQPQHF
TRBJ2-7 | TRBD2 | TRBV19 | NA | TGTGCCAGTAGCCGAGGGAGGGGCCCCTTGAGGGACGAGCAGTACTTC | CASSRGRGPLRDEQYF
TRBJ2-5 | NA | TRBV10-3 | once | TGTGCCATCAGGAACTCGGGGGAAGAGACCCAGTACTTC | CAIRNSGEETQYF
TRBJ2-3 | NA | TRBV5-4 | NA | TGTGCCAGCAGCTCACCCTGGGGGAGCACAGATACGCAGTATTTT | CASSSPWGSTDTQYF
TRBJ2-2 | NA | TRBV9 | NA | TGTGCCAGCAGCCCTCATAAGGTGGGACAAGTGGGCACCGGGGAGCTGTTTTTT | CASSPHKVGQVGTGELFF
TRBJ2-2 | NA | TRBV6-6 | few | TGTGCCAGCAGTTACTGGCTCCTTCCCGGGTCCGGGGAGCTGTTTTTT | CASSYWLLPGSGELFF
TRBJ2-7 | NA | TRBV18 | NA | TGTGCCAGCTCAGATACAGCTATCGGGGAGCAGTACTTC | CASSDTAIGEQYF
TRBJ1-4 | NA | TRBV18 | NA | TGTGCCAGCTCACCCCAGGGGTTAAATGAAAAACTGTTTTTT | CASSPQGLNEKLFF
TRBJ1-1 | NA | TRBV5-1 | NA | TGCGCCAGCAGCTTGGGTGTAGCGAACACTGAAGCTTTCTTT | CASSLGVANTEAFF
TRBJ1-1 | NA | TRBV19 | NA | TGTGCCAGTGGCACTGGCAACACTGAAGCTTTCTTT | CASGTGNTEAFF
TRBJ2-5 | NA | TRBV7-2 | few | TGTGCCAGCAGCTTACGGACGGGGCAAGAGACCCAGTACTTC | CASSLRTGQETQYF
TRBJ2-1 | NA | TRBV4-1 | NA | TGCGCCAGCAGCCAAGAAGGTATGGATGAGCAGTTCTTC | CASSQEGMDEQFF
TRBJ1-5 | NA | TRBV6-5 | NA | TGTGCCAGCAGAGCGGACAGACGAGATCAGCCCCAGCATTTT | CASRADRRDQPQHF
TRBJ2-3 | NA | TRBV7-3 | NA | TGTGCCAGCAGCTCCGACAGGAGCACAGATACGCAGTATTTT | CASSSDRSTDTQYF
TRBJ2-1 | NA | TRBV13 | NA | TGTGCCAGCAGCTTAGAACTAGACAATGAGCAGTTCTTC | CASSLELDNEQFF
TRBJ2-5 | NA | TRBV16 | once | TGTGCCAGCAGTCGGGTCTTCCAAGAGACCCAGTACTTC | CASSRVFQETQYF
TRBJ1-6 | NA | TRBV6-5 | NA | TGTGCCAGCAGCCCCACCGGCGGGGCACCCCTCCACTTT | CASSPTGGAPLHF
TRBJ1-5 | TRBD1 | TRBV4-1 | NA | TGCGCCAGCAGCCGTGACAGGGAAGAGCCCCAGCATTTT | CASSRDREEPQHF
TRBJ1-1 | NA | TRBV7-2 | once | TGTGCCAGCAGGCAGTTGAACACTGAAGCTTTCTTT | CASRQLNTEAFF
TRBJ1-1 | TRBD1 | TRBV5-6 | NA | TGTGCCAGCAGTTTTGGACAGGGGAGGCAACTGAACACTGAAGCTTTCTTT | CASSFGQGRQLNTEAFF
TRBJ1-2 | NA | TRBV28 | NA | TGTGCCAGCACCCCCACCCAGGGAAGGGGGGGCTACACCTTC | CASTPTQGRGGYTF
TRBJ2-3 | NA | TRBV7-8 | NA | TGTGCCAGCAGAAAAGGTATCAGCACAGATACGCAGTATTTT | CASRKGISTDTQYF
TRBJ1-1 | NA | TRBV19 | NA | TGTGCCAGTAGTATAGTTAGAAGCGCTGAAGCTTTCTTT | CASSIVRSAEAFF